This T cell receptor beta chain was observed in a study of a mutant IDH1 vaccine in newly diagnosed glioma. About the research overall: The earlier regimen, radiotherapy, temozolomide, or both, was most often both. Study-level results: Of all patients, 85% to 95% showed vaccine-induced immune responses.

This table comes from immunoSEQ multiplex PCR, and its TCRdb copy is limited to in-frame clones, with some not included. The repertoire holds 50,000 or so clones, with roughly 90% as singletons. The CDR3 totals 14 residues. Germline CDR1 SGDLS, CDR2 YYNGEE. Unmatched junction bases numbered 7, after V lost 4 bases and J lost 6 bases. Time point here: baseline, week 1 (first vaccination visit). Treatment specified: pre-vaccination baseline after standard-of-care therapy. Each donor presented with a new WHO grade 3 or 4 astrocytoma that tested IDH1-mutant and showed ATRX loss. In its sample, this clone was seen once. No antigen is known for it.

This sequence was found in a man aged 35 to 55 with glioma. The rearrangement uses TRBV9 and TRBJ1-2; 9 positions agree with TRBD1. Source: PBMCs, taken from a glioma patient treated with radiotherapy, temozolomide or both. The DNA for the CDR3 is TGTGCCAGCAGCATTTTGACAGGGGGGAATGGCTACACCTTC. It translates to CASSILTGGNGYTF.